One and the same sample provided the 10 T cell receptor beta chains below, sequenced in a study of glioma-infiltrating T cells. The iRepertoire nested amplicon-rescue multiplex PCR amplified TCR alpha and beta CDR3s from RNA. TCRdb reprocessed the multiplex PCR reads with MiXCR, giving one entry per CDR3 protein. The table records some 120,000 distinct CDR3 sequences, 23% of them present only once. The sample consisted of glioma tissue, nonneoplastic brain tissue, or PBMCs (not recorded which). These receptor sequences come from a human donor with low-grade glioma or glioblastoma, undergoing nonglioma brain surgery, or in good health (not recorded which).

The V call is TRBV12-3 or TRBV12-4, the J call TRBJ2-7; perhaps TRBD1 as D (6 bases). CDR3 length equals 13 residues. V gave up 2 bases and J gave up 3 bases, with 8 bases separating them. The DNA for the CDR3 is TGTGCCAGCAGTTTACAGGGGAACTACGAGCAGTACTTC. As protein: CASSLQGNYEQYF.

This clonotype was observed many times. The V call is TRBV25-1, the J call TRBJ1-4; 9 positions match TRBD1. CDR1 is MGHDK and CDR2 is SYGVNS in the germline V gene. Trimming took 4 bases from V and 5 from J; bases not matched to a gene: 8. CDR3 length equals 16 residues. DNA of the CDR3: TGTGCCAGCAGTGCCCCCCCCGGGACAGGGAATGAAAAACTGTTTTTT. Protein sequence: CASSAPPGTGNEKLFF.

The chain is built from TRBV6-1 and TRBJ2-7; 10 nucleotides match TRBD1. CDR1 MNHNS and CDR2 SASEGT come from the germline V gene. The CDR3 is 15 amino acids. V dropped 10 bases and J dropped 4; count of bases not matched to a gene: 13. The CDR3 DNA reads TGTGCCATCTCTACCGGGACAGGGGACTTATACGAGCAGTACTTC. It specifies CAISTGTGDLYEQYF.

This clonotype was recorded at least ten times. V and J are TRBV20-1 and TRBJ2-1; 13 bases align to TRBD2. With 0 bases clipped from V and 0 bases from J, the junction kept 5 bases outside the gene matches. The CDR3 is 18 residues long. Germline-derived CDR1 and CDR2 are DFQATT and SNEGSKA (reference sequence). CDR3 loop: CSARDGTSGDSSYNEQFF. The CDR3 DNA reads TGCAGTGCTAGAGACGGGACTAGCGGGGATAGCTCCTACAATGAGCAGTTCTTC.

This clonotype is medium-sized in the sample. CDR3: CASSLGVTYEQYF. The CDR3 nucleotides are TGTGCCAGCAGTTTAGGGGTTACCTACGAGCAGTACTTC. The V gene is TRBV27, the J gene TRBJ2-7; D not certain. V was cut by 2 bases and J by 2 bases, with 7 bases left in between. CDR1 and CDR2 (germline): MNHEY, SMNVEV (reference sequence). The CDR3 has 13 residues.

To note about this clonotype: This may arise from a read error, as a much more abundant clone is one base away. The genes are TRBV4-1 and TRBJ2-5; D call uncertain. The CDR3 is 14 residues long. CDR1 is MGHRA and CDR2 is YSYEKL in the germline V gene. Written as DNA, the CDR3 is TGCGCCAGCAGCCAGGGGTGGACCCAAGAGACCCGGTACTTC. Protein sequence: CASSQGWTQETRYF.

Worth noting for this clonotype: The conserved phenylalanine or tryptophan normally closing the CDR3 is absent here, so this likely arose from a read error. This sequence joins TRBV12-3 or TRBV12-4 and TRBJ2-5, with a weak D call TRBD1 (5 bases). This CDR3 contains 11 residues. Trimming cost V 6 bases and J 5 bases, with 7 bases left between them. The CDR3 is CASRKGETQYL. CDR3 bases: TGTGCCAGCAGGAAGGGGGAGACCCAGTACCTC.

This clonotype appeared many times. J is TRBJ1-1 and V is TRBV7-2, with D tentatively TRBD1 (6 bases). Germline V gives CDR1 SGHTA, CDR2 FQGNSA. V gave up 1 base and J gave up 0 bases, with 15 bases separating them. This CDR3 has 17 amino acids. CDR3 bases: TGTGCCAGCAGCTTAGGAAACCCGGGACACATGAACACTGAAGCTTTCTTT. Translation gives CASSLGNPGHMNTEAFF.

This clonotype was detected many times. This chain uses TRBV7-2 with TRBJ2-5; D remains unclear. The CDR3 sequence is 14 residues long. Germline loops: CDR1 SGHTA, CDR2 FQGNSA. V lost 2 bases and J lost 2, with 9 bases in between. This CDR3 reads CASSLPRRQETQYF. CDR3 DNA sequence: TGTGCCAGCAGCTTACCCCGTCGGCAAGAGACCCAGTACTTC.

This clonotype was counted many times. The chain links TRBV10-3 to TRBJ1-1; 7 bases fit TRBD1. V dropped 6 bases and J dropped 8; count of bases not matched to a gene: 3. This CDR3 has 11 amino acids. Germline CDR1 is ENHRY and CDR2 is SYGVKD. CDR3 in DNA: TGTGCCATCAGAATACAGGGGGAAGCTTTCTTT. Amino acids: CAIRIQGEAFF.